These 24 T cell receptor beta chains were all obtained from the same sample, sequenced in a study of early T cells in non-severe SARS-CoV-2 infection. TCRdb redid the calling of the 5' RACE reads with MiXCR, one entry per CDR3 protein. The table has over 55,000 distinct CDR3 sequences, over 10% seen once. Sequencing used whole blood. The origin of the receptors is an adult who was a healthcare worker with PCR-confirmed SARS-CoV-2 infection or an uninfected control (not recorded which).

This clonotype was observed many times. The chain has TRBV18 and TRBJ2-6; D is perhaps TRBD1 (6 bases). The CDR3 runs to 19 residues. Trimming left V 3 bases short and J 0 bases short, with 18 bases between. Germline-derived CDR1 and CDR2 are KGHSH and LQKENI. The CDR3 loop is CASSPLPGHGISGANVLTF. For the CDR3, the DNA is TGTGCCAGCTCACCTCTTCCGGGACACGGGATCTCTGGGGCCAACGTCCTGACTTTC.

The rearrangement links TRBV7-2 to TRBJ2-1, with 8 bases aligning to TRBD2. V was clipped by 0 bases and J by 8 bases; unmatched bases: 12. Germline V CDR1 and CDR2: SGHTA, FQGNSA. This CDR3 spans 17 amino acids. DNA for the CDR3: TGTGCCAGCAGCTTAGCTAATAGCGGGAATGTCGCCTATGAGCAGTTCTTC. Translation gives CASSLANSGNVAYEQFF.

V is TRBV5-5 and J is TRBJ2-1, with 9 positions matching TRBD1. This CDR3 is 15 amino acids long. V lost 0 bases and J lost 4; bases outside the gene matches: 2. Per the germline V gene, CDR1 is SGHKS and CDR2 is YYEKEE (reference sequence). DNA of the CDR3: TGTGCCAGCAGCTTGGAACAGGGGGCTTACAATGAGCAGTTCTTC. This encodes CASSLEQGAYNEQFF. The whole variable domain, remainder taken from reference TRBV5-5 and TRBJ2-1, is DAGVTQSPTHLIKTRGQQVTLRCSPISGHKSVSWYQQVLGQGPQFIFQYYEKEERGRGNFPDRFSARQFPNYSSELNVNALLLGDSALYLCASSLEQGAYNEQFFGPGTRLTVL.

The table lists this clonotype with many counts. The chain combines TRBV5-4 with TRBJ2-5; D possibly matches TRBD1 or TRBD2 (5 bases each). Germline assignment: CDR1 SGHNT and CDR2 YYREEE (reference sequence). V lost 4 bases and J lost 1, with 14 bases in between. The CDR3 has 15 residues. CDR3 amino acids: CASSLRTGLQETQYF. The CDR3 bases are TGTGCCAGCAGCCTGCGTACGGGGCTCCAAGAGACCCAGTACTTC.

This clonotype was counted at least ten times. V and J are TRBV7-2 and TRBJ1-6; 7 nucleotides match TRBD1. The CDR3 length is 15 residues. Germline assignment: CDR1 SGHTA and CDR2 FQGNSA. Losses at the gene ends were 4 bases for V and 9 bases for J; bases not matched to a gene: 9. CDR3 loop: CASSWRGQQASPLHF. The CDR3 nucleotides read TGTGCCAGCAGCTGGAGGGGACAGCAGGCTTCACCCCTCCACTTT.

This clonotype was counted ten times or more. The V and J genes are TRBV10-3 and TRBJ1-6, with no clear D. This CDR3 is built from 16 residues. V was pared by 5 bases and J by 0 bases, with 11 bases between. The germline gives CDR1 ENHRY, CDR2 SYGVKD. CDR3 loop: CAISKRAASYNSPLHF. For the CDR3, the DNA is TGTGCCATCAGTAAAAGGGCGGCCTCCTATAATTCACCCCTCCACTTT.

In this sample, this clonotype turned up many times. The J gene is TRBJ2-2, the V gene TRBV30; the D gene is possibly TRBD1 (5 bases). CDR3 length: 15 amino acids. CDR1 GTSNPN and CDR2 SVGIG come from the germline V gene (reference sequence). V was pared by 5 bases and J by 2 bases, with 15 bases between. This chain's CDR3 is CAWATTWGNTGELFF. The CDR3 DNA reads as TGTGCCTGGGCTACTACCTGGGGCAACACCGGGGAGCTGTTTTTT.

Ten or more counts support this clonotype. This rearrangement joins TRBV6-1 to TRBJ1-4, with D possibly TRBD1 on 5 matching bases. This CDR3 has 14 amino acids. Looked up from germline, CDR1 is MNHNS and CDR2 is SASEGT. Trimming took 2 bases from V and 6 from J, leaving 10 bases between them. The CDR3 nucleotides read TGTGCCAGCAGTGAACCGGGGGGGTATGAAAAACTGTTTTTT. Protein: CASSEPGGYEKLFF.

CDR3 sequence (DNA): TGTGCCACCAGCGCCCAACGGGACGGCTCCTCTGGGGCCAACGTCCTGACTTTC. The encoded protein is CATSAQRDGSSGANVLTF. The V and J genes are TRBV15 and TRBJ2-6, with D perhaps being TRBD1 or TRBD2 (5 bases each). Trimming cost V 5 bases and J 0 bases, with 17 bases left between them. The CDR3 consists of 18 residues. The germline V gene encodes CDR1 LNHNV and CDR2 YYDKDF (reference sequence).

This clonotype came up many times. The chain has TRBV20-1 and TRBJ1-2; tentatively, D is TRBD1 (6 bases). The CDR3 runs to 13 residues. The V end was cut by 5 bases, the J end by 9 bases, with 19 bases between. The V gene's germline CDR1 is DFQATT and CDR2 SNEGSKA (reference sequence). The CDR3 here is CSARGTMLWSYTF. The CDR3 coding sequence is TGCAGTGCTCGCGGGACAATGTTATGGAGCTACACCTTC.

This clonotype was detected once. This sequence joins TRBV6-5 and TRBJ2-1; 14 nucleotides align to TRBD2. The germline V gene has CDR1 MNHEY and CDR2 SVGAGI. V lost 2 bases to trimming and J lost 9 bases; unmatched junction nucleotides: 6. The CDR3 is made up of 16 amino acids. The CDR3 loop reads CASSYRTSGRLSEQFF. The CDR3 DNA follows: TGTGCCAGCAGTTACCGGACTAGCGGGAGGCTTAGTGAGCAGTTCTTC.

This rearrangement joins TRBV5-1 to TRBJ1-2, with D maybe TRBD1 (6 bases). Looked up from germline, CDR1 is SGHRS and CDR2 is YFSETQ. The CDR3 is 13 amino acids. V was shortened by 8 bases and J by 6 bases, with 17 bases between the two germline ends. CDR3 amino acids: CASREGGRNGYTF. The CDR3 nucleotides read TGCGCCAGTAGAGAAGGGGGGCGGAATGGCTACACCTTC.

This clonotype has more than one count but fewer than ten. V and J are TRBV29-1 and TRBJ2-2; possible D gene TRBD1, 5 bases. This CDR3 contains 15 residues. Germline loops: CDR1 SQVTM, CDR2 ANQGSEA. V was pared by 5 bases and J by 3 bases, with 16 bases between. The CDR3 DNA is TGCAGCGTTCCCAGCCCCGCACAGGACACCGGGGAGCTGTTTTTT. It translates to CSVPSPAQDTGELFF.

This clonotype was seen a few times. The chain employs TRBV3-1 and TRBJ1-1; D unclear. There are 16 residues in the CDR3. Trimming removed 0 bases at V and 0 bases at J, with 11 bases between. CDR1 and CDR2 from the germline V gene are LGHDT and YNNKEL (reference sequence). The CDR3 reads CASSQDLDYMNTEAFF. In DNA form, the CDR3 reads TGTGCCAGCAGCCAAGACCTCGATTACATGAACACTGAAGCTTTCTTT.

This clonotype was observed at least ten times. The chain couples TRBV7-9 to TRBJ2-4; D is ambiguous. Germline CDR1 and CDR2: SEHNR and FQNEAQ (reference sequence). This CDR3 has 13 amino acids. Trimming removed 5 bases at V and 1 base at J, with 6 bases between. CDR3 nucleotide sequence: TGTGCCAGCAGCCCGGAGGCCAAAAACATTCAGTACTTC. This translates into CASSPEAKNIQYF. The entire variable domain, with the rest obtained from reference TRBV7-9 and TRBJ2-4, is as follows: DTGVSQNPRHKITKRGQNVTFRCDPISEHNRLYWYRQTLGQGPEFLTYFQNEAQLEKSRLLSDRFSAERPKGSFSTLEIQRTEQGDSAMYLCASSPEAKNIQYFGAGTRLSVL.

Many counts were recorded for this clonotype. The chain is built from TRBV9 and TRBJ2-4, with D perhaps TRBD2 (5 bases). V dropped 5 bases and J dropped 6 bases, with 12 bases sitting between them. Germline-derived CDR1 and CDR2 are SGDLS and YYNGEE. The CDR3 has 13 residues. The DNA of the CDR3 is TGTGCCAGCAGGGGAGAGGGCCTAAACATTCAGTACTTC. This encodes CASRGEGLNIQYF.

This clonotype showed up just a few times. The V call is TRBV29-1, the J call TRBJ2-7; D uncertain. The CDR3 runs 13 residues. Germline CDR1 and CDR2: SQVTM and ANQGSEA. Trimming removed 4 bases from V and 2 bases from J, with 12 bases in between. Here the CDR3 DNA reads TGCAGCGTTGGCCAACAGAATCCCTACGAGCAGTACTTC. It codes for CSVGQQNPYEQYF.

The genes are TRBV30 and TRBJ2-2; maybe TRBD1 (6 bases). The CDR3 consists of 13 residues. The germline CDR1 and CDR2 sequences are GTSNPN and SVGIG (reference sequence). The V gene lost 4 bases and the J gene lost 8 bases, with 14 bases spanning the gap. In DNA, the CDR3 is TGTGCCTGGAACCCCCACAGGGAAGGGGAGCTGTTTTTT. This gives the protein CAWNPHREGELFF.

This clonotype was seen repeatedly, ten times or more. V is TRBV6-6 and J is TRBJ1-5; 7 bases match TRBD1. The germline gives CDR1 MNHNY, CDR2 SVGAGI (reference sequence). Trimming took 6 bases from V and 3 from J; bases not matched to a gene: 8. The CDR3 sequence is 15 residues long. The CDR3 sequence is CASRSDRVPNQPQHF. CDR3 nucleotide sequence: TGTGCCAGCAGATCTGACAGGGTTCCCAATCAGCCCCAGCATTTT.

This clonotype was found many times. V and J are TRBV10-3 and TRBJ2-7; D gene unclear. The CDR3 covers 12 residues. Trimming left V 8 bases short and J 2 bases short, with 10 bases between. CDR1 and CDR2 (germline): ENHRY, SYGVKD. CDR3 residues: CAISDGTYEQYF. CDR3 sequence (DNA): TGTGCCATCTCCGACGGAACCTACGAGCAGTACTTC.

This clonotype has more than one count but fewer than ten. Here the CDR3 reads CSARDFSGTSLDGYTF. The CDR3 DNA reads TGCAGTGCTAGAGACTTCTCCGGGACCTCTCTCGATGGCTACACCTTC. The V call is TRBV20-1, the J call TRBJ1-2; a possible D gene is TRBD1 (5 bases). CDR1 is DFQATT, CDR2 SNEGSKA, per germline (reference sequence). The CDR3 runs 16 residues. Trimming shortened V by 0 bases and J by 6 bases, and 20 bases separated the two germline ends.

Ten or more counts support this clonotype. CDR3: CASSLAGLNTGELFF. The CDR3 coding sequence is TGTGCCAGCAGTTTAGCAGGATTAAACACCGGGGAGCTGTTTTTT. This chain links TRBV27 with TRBJ2-2; D not resolved. Deletions cut 2 bases from V and 2 bases from J, with 9 bases between. The CDR3 totals 15 residues. Germline V gives CDR1 MNHEY, CDR2 SMNVEV (reference sequence).

This clonotype was observed many times. The chain is built from TRBV2 and TRBJ2-1; 8 nucleotides align to TRBD1. CDR3 size: 13 residues. From germline, CDR1 is SNHLY and CDR2 FYNNEI. Germline trimming cut 1 base from V and 15 bases from J; bases unmatched to any gene: 8. The CDR3 reads CASSEEGGTGAFF. CDR3 DNA sequence: TGTGCCAGCAGTGAAGAAGGGGGGACAGGTGCGTTCTTC.

J is TRBJ1-1 and V is TRBV7-6, with 8 bases aligning to TRBD1. From germline, CDR1 is SGHVS and CDR2 FNYEAQ. The V segment lost 3 bases and the J segment 6 bases; nucleotides outside the gene matches: 9. The CDR3 contains 15 residues. DNA of the CDR3: TGTGCCAGCAGCTTTTCGGACAGGGCGGAGGCTGAAGCTTTCTTT. It specifies CASSFSDRAEAEAFF. Drawing the rest from reference TRBV7-6 and TRBJ1-1, the complete variable domain is GAGVSQSPRYKVTKRGQDVALRCDPISGHVSLYWYRQALGQGPEFLTYFNYEAQQDKSGLPNDRFSAERPEGSISTLTIQRTEQRDSAMYRCASSFSDRAEAEAFFGQGTRLTVV.